This T cell receptor (beta chain) stems from a study of T cell responses to AZD1222 COVID-19 vaccine. With regard to this clone: Its specificity is unknown.

V was pared by 1 base and J by 0 bases, with 9 bases between. The CDR3 runs to 15 residues. Germline V gene lookup returns CDR1 ENHRY and CDR2 SYGVKD. Findings and caveats of the study: Within unmutated variant regions lay the reported targets of nearly half of spike-specific TCRs. Among the donors, most were white British and more were female, and clonal diversity was possibly underestimated.

The table came from immunoSEQ multiplex PCR; TCRdb's copy has only in-frame clones and leaves some out. The sample includes under 150,000 clones, approximately 90% of them seen just once. Source: peripheral blood, taken on day 0 of MenACWY control vaccination. The clonotype originates from an adult in good health. The rearrangement joins TRBV10-3 to TRBJ1-2, with D perhaps TRBD1 (5 bases). In nucleotides, the CDR3 is TGTGCCATCAGTGAGTTGGGGGGAGCTAACTATGGCTACACCTTC. Residues: CAISELGGANYGYTF.